These T cell receptor beta chains were read from a single sample in a study of blood T cell repertoires in COVID-19. Clones were read by immunoSEQ multiplex PCR, and TCRdb kept only the in-frame ones, dropping some. The sample has approximately 270,000 clones; around 85% are singletons. The sample taken for sequencing was peripheral blood. Receptors originate from a human donor with COVID-19, enrolled during active disease. The donor label of this sample is uncertain. Each CDR3 is given with its conserved first and last residue. Fields, in order: CDR3 length, clone size, D gene, V gene, J gene, CDR3 protein, CDR3 DNA. The D gene is left open where the match is weak. The size of a clone is reported for some rows only, either as once, few or many, or as a class for expanded clones.

len: 11
abundance: NA
d_gene: NA
v_gene: TRBV29-1
j_gene: TRBJ1-2
CDR3aa: CSAGSAVGYTF
CDR3nt: TGCAGCGCGGGGAGCGCGGTTGGCTACACCTTC

len: 15
abundance: once
d_gene: TRBD2
v_gene: TRBV6-5
j_gene: TRBJ2-7
CDR3aa: CASSPLAGGPGEQYF
CDR3nt: TGTGCCAGCAGTCCACTAGCGGGAGGGCCCGGCGAGCAGTACTTC

len: 14
abundance: NA
d_gene: NA
v_gene: TRBV7-9
j_gene: TRBJ2-2
CDR3aa: CASSLVMNTGELFF
CDR3nt: TGTGCCAGCAGCTTAGTTATGAACACCGGGGAGCTGTTTTTT

len: 16
abundance: NA
d_gene: TRBD1
v_gene: TRBV19
j_gene: TRBJ1-1
CDR3aa: CASIMLGQGTDTEAFF
CDR3nt: TGTGCCAGTATTATGCTGGGACAGGGGACGGACACTGAAGCTTTCTTT

len: 13
abundance: NA
d_gene: NA
v_gene: TRBV30
j_gene: TRBJ2-1
CDR3aa: CAWKRETYNEQFF
CDR3nt: TGTGCCTGGAAACGGGAGACCTACAATGAGCAGTTCTTC

len: 13
abundance: once
d_gene: NA
v_gene: TRBV25-1
j_gene: TRBJ2-1
CDR3aa: CASSGSPDPTILF
CDR3nt: TGTGCCAGCAGTGGATCCCCCGACCCCACTATACTCTTC

len: 16
abundance: NA
d_gene: TRBD2
v_gene: TRBV2
j_gene: TRBJ2-3
CDR3aa: CASSEELAGGTDTQYF
CDR3nt: TGTGCCAGCAGTGAGGAACTAGCGGGGGGGACAGATACGCAGTATTTT

len: 16
abundance: NA
d_gene: TRBD1
v_gene: TRBV9
j_gene: TRBJ1-1
CDR3aa: CASSVGTGAMNTEAFF
CDR3nt: TGTGCCAGCAGCGTAGGTACAGGGGCTATGAACACTGAAGCTTTCTTT

len: 15
abundance: NA
d_gene: TRBD2
v_gene: TRBV28
j_gene: TRBJ2-1
CDR3aa: CASSLGLAAYNEQFF
CDR3nt: TGTGCCAGCAGTTTAGGGCTAGCGGCTTACAATGAGCAGTTCTTC

len: 17
abundance: NA
d_gene: TRBD2
v_gene: TRBV5-1
j_gene: TRBJ2-5
CDR3aa: CASSHTPGTSGGETQYF
CDR3nt: TGCGCCAGCAGCCACACCCCCGGGACTAGCGGTGGAGAGACCCAGTACTTC

len: 13
abundance: NA
d_gene: TRBD2
v_gene: TRBV6-4
j_gene: TRBJ2-3
CDR3aa: CASSATSADTQYF
CDR3nt: TGTGCCAGCAGCGCAACTAGCGCAGATACGCAGTATTTT

len: 15
abundance: NA
d_gene: NA
v_gene: TRBV11-2
j_gene: TRBJ1-5
CDR3aa: CASSFQPGQGQPQHF
CDR3nt: TGTGCCAGCAGCTTTCAGCCGGGGCAGGGGCAGCCCCAGCATTTT

len: 16
abundance: NA
d_gene: NA
v_gene: TRBV28
j_gene: TRBJ2-1
CDR3aa: CASSATRARVRNEQFF
CDR3nt: TGTGCCAGCAGTGCAACAAGGGCGAGGGTTAGGAATGAGCAGTTCTTC

len: 16
abundance: once
d_gene: TRBD1
v_gene: TRBV7-2
j_gene: TRBJ1-4
CDR3aa: CASSSRETGVNEKLFF
CDR3nt: TGTGCCAGCAGCTCAAGAGAGACAGGGGTTAATGAAAAACTGTTTTTT

len: 15
abundance: NA
d_gene: TRBD1
v_gene: TRBV5-4
j_gene: TRBJ2-3
CDR3aa: CASSSGQGTTDTQYF
CDR3nt: TGTGCCAGCAGCTCGGGACAGGGAACCACAGATACGCAGTATTTT

len: 14
abundance: NA
d_gene: NA
v_gene: TRBV19
j_gene: TRBJ2-7
CDR3aa: CASSIAGLGYEQYF
CDR3nt: TGTGCCAGTAGTATAGCAGGGCTGGGGTACGAGCAGTACTTC

len: 14
abundance: NA
d_gene: NA
v_gene: TRBV13
j_gene: TRBJ1-1
CDR3aa: CASSVPQGRREAFF
CDR3nt: TGTGCCAGCAGCGTCCCTCAGGGTCGAAGAGAAGCTTTCTTT

len: 14
abundance: NA
d_gene: NA
v_gene: TRBV18
j_gene: TRBJ1-1
CDR3aa: CASSPRTENTEAFF
CDR3nt: TGTGCCAGCTCACCAAGGACAGAGAACACTGAAGCTTTCTTT

len: 19
abundance: few
d_gene: TRBD1
v_gene: TRBV4-2
j_gene: TRBJ1-2
CDR3aa: CASSQGVDRNFRRNYGYTF
CDR3nt: TGTGCCAGCAGCCAAGGTGTGGACAGGAATTTTAGGCGGAACTATGGCTACACCTTC

len: 17
abundance: NA
d_gene: TRBD2
v_gene: TRBV9
j_gene: TRBJ2-1
CDR3aa: CASSVGLAGSSYNEQFF
CDR3nt: TGTGCCAGCAGCGTAGGCCTAGCGGGCAGCTCCTACAATGAGCAGTTCTTC

len: 14
abundance: NA
d_gene: NA
v_gene: TRBV12-5
j_gene: TRBJ1-3
CDR3aa: CASGLQGTRNTIYF
CDR3nt: TGTGCTAGTGGTTTGCAGGGGACCCGAAACACCATATATTTT

len: 15
abundance: NA
d_gene: TRBD1
v_gene: TRBV7-2
j_gene: TRBJ2-2
CDR3aa: CASSRRDSNTGELFF
CDR3nt: TGTGCCAGCAGCCGTCGGGACAGTAACACCGGGGAGCTGTTTTTT

len: 16
abundance: NA
d_gene: TRBD2
v_gene: TRBV19
j_gene: TRBJ2-2
CDR3aa: CATTASSGRNTGELFF
CDR3nt: TGTGCCACCACGGCATCTAGCGGGAGGAACACCGGGGAGCTGTTTTTT

len: 15
abundance: NA
d_gene: TRBD1
v_gene: TRBV19
j_gene: TRBJ2-7
CDR3aa: CASSIATGGVYEQYF
CDR3nt: TGTGCCAGTAGTATAGCCACAGGGGGAGTTTACGAGCAGTACTTC

len: 16
abundance: once
d_gene: NA
v_gene: TRBV28
j_gene: TRBJ1-3
CDR3aa: CASSNPIGGSGNTIYF
CDR3nt: TGTGCCAGCAGTAACCCCATAGGGGGCTCTGGAAACACCATATATTTT

len: 15
abundance: NA
d_gene: NA
v_gene: TRBV9
j_gene: TRBJ2-7
CDR3aa: CASSEGAGHFYEQYF
CDR3nt: TGTGCCAGCAGCGAGGGAGCGGGACACTTCTACGAGCAGTACTTC

len: 17
abundance: NA
d_gene: TRBD2
v_gene: TRBV7-2
j_gene: TRBJ2-2
CDR3aa: CASSLEGLAGSTGELFF
CDR3nt: TGTGCCAGCAGCTTAGAGGGACTAGCGGGATCCACCGGGGAGCTGTTTTTT

len: 14
abundance: NA
d_gene: NA
v_gene: TRBV2
j_gene: TRBJ1-4
CDR3aa: CASSEGRPGEKLFF
CDR3nt: TGTGCCAGCAGTGAAGGCAGGCCAGGGGAAAAACTGTTTTTT

len: 10
abundance: NA
d_gene: NA
v_gene: TRBV27
j_gene: TRBJ1-2
CDR3aa: CASPEVGYTF
CDR3nt: TGTGCCAGCCCTGAGGTAGGCTACACCTTC

len: 16
abundance: NA
d_gene: TRBD1
v_gene: TRBV7-8
j_gene: TRBJ1-1
CDR3aa: CASSKQGALGTTEAFF
CDR3nt: TGTGCCAGCAGCAAACAGGGGGCCCTCGGAACCACTGAAGCTTTCTTT

len: 15
abundance: NA
d_gene: NA
v_gene: TRBV5-4
j_gene: TRBJ1-6
CDR3aa: CASSLDTPPGSPLHF
CDR3nt: TGTGCCAGCAGCTTGGATACGCCTCCGGGTTCACCCCTCCACTTT

len: 15
abundance: NA
d_gene: NA
v_gene: TRBV6-5
j_gene: TRBJ2-3
CDR3aa: CASSSGPPSTDTQYF
CDR3nt: TGTGCCAGCAGTTCTGGGCCCCCGAGCACAGATACGCAGTATTTT

len: 15
abundance: NA
d_gene: TRBD1
v_gene: TRBV28
j_gene: TRBJ2-2
CDR3aa: CASSPGQGNTGELFF
CDR3nt: TGTGCCAGCAGTCCCGGACAGGGGAACACCGGGGAGCTGTTTTTT

len: 13
abundance: NA
d_gene: NA
v_gene: TRBV29-1
j_gene: TRBJ2-7
CDR3aa: CSVAGTSTYEQYF
CDR3nt: TGCAGCGTTGCGGGGACATCAACCTACGAGCAGTACTTC

len: 16
abundance: NA
d_gene: TRBD2
v_gene: TRBV7-3
j_gene: TRBJ2-1
CDR3aa: CASSLSPAGESNEQFF
CDR3nt: TGTGCCAGCAGCTTAAGTCCAGCGGGAGAATCAAATGAGCAGTTCTTC

len: 16
abundance: few
d_gene: TRBD1
v_gene: TRBV28
j_gene: TRBJ1-1
CDR3aa: CASSNWGQPAITEAFF
CDR3nt: TGTGCCAGCAGTAACTGGGGACAGCCGGCTATCACTGAAGCTTTCTTT

len: 16
abundance: NA
d_gene: TRBD2
v_gene: TRBV29-1
j_gene: TRBJ2-7
CDR3aa: CSVGGGLAGGLYEQYF
CDR3nt: TGCAGCGTTGGTGGGGGACTAGCGGGAGGCCTATACGAGCAGTACTTC

len: 18
abundance: few
d_gene: NA
v_gene: TRBV30
j_gene: TRBJ1-5
CDR3aa: CAWSAFTGSYWGNQPQHF
CDR3nt: TGTGCCTGGAGCGCGTTCACCGGGTCCTACTGGGGCAATCAGCCCCAGCATTTT

len: 15
abundance: NA
d_gene: TRBD1
v_gene: TRBV4-3
j_gene: TRBJ1-2
CDR3aa: CASSPRTGQGYGYTF
CDR3nt: TGCGCCAGCAGCCCCCGGACGGGACAGGGGTATGGCTACACCTTC

len: 17
abundance: NA
d_gene: TRBD2
v_gene: TRBV19
j_gene: TRBJ2-1
CDR3aa: CASSITSGRSSYNEQFF
CDR3nt: TGTGCCAGTAGTATAACTAGCGGAAGAAGCTCCTACAATGAGCAGTTCTTC

len: 17
abundance: few
d_gene: TRBD2
v_gene: TRBV11-2
j_gene: TRBJ2-1
CDR3aa: CASSSELAGGPSGEQFF
CDR3nt: TGTGCCAGCAGCTCAGAGCTAGCGGGAGGGCCCTCGGGTGAGCAGTTCTTC

len: 16
abundance: NA
d_gene: NA
v_gene: TRBV6-6
j_gene: TRBJ1-1
CDR3aa: CASSPRGSLGDTEAFF
CDR3nt: TGTGCCAGCAGCCCCCGGGGGAGCCTAGGGGACACTGAAGCTTTCTTT

len: 15
abundance: NA
d_gene: NA
v_gene: TRBV5-1
j_gene: TRBJ2-6
CDR3aa: CASSLSRVGANVLTF
CDR3nt: TGCGCCAGCAGTTTATCCCGGGTCGGGGCCAACGTCCTGACTTTC

len: 14
abundance: NA
d_gene: TRBD2
v_gene: TRBV4-2
j_gene: TRBJ2-5
CDR3aa: CASSQEGRGETQYF
CDR3nt: TGTGCCAGCAGCCAAGAAGGGAGGGGAGAGACCCAGTACTTC

len: 16
abundance: once
d_gene: NA
v_gene: TRBV18
j_gene: TRBJ1-1
CDR3aa: CASSPRVAGGGTEAFF
CDR3nt: TGTGCCAGCTCACCCCGGGTGGCGGGGGGCGGGACTGAAGCTTTCTTT

len: 14
abundance: NA
d_gene: TRBD1
v_gene: TRBV28
j_gene: TRBJ1-1
CDR3aa: CASRRQVTGAEAFF
CDR3nt: TGTGCCAGCAGGAGACAGGTGACAGGGGCTGAAGCTTTCTTT

len: 13
abundance: NA
d_gene: NA
v_gene: TRBV12-3/TRBV12-4
j_gene: TRBJ1-4
CDR3aa: CASTGGINEKLFF
CDR3nt: TGTGCCAGCACGGGGGGCATTAATGAAAAACTGTTTTTT

len: 19
abundance: once
d_gene: TRBD1
v_gene: TRBV7-8
j_gene: TRBJ1-3
CDR3aa: CASSLPGGLLTSSGNTIYF
CDR3nt: TGTGCCAGCAGCTTACCAGGGGGCTTGTTGACCTCCTCTGGAAACACCATATATTTT

len: 18
abundance: NA
d_gene: TRBD2
v_gene: TRBV9
j_gene: TRBJ2-3
CDR3aa: CASSVGTSGSRSTDTQYF
CDR3nt: TGTGCCAGCAGCGTAGGGACTAGCGGGAGCCGGAGCACAGATACGCAGTATTTT

len: 15
abundance: NA
d_gene: TRBD1
v_gene: TRBV19
j_gene: TRBJ1-2
CDR3aa: CASSITGDSFYGYTF
CDR3nt: TGTGCCAGTAGTATAACAGGGGACTCCTTCTATGGCTACACCTTC

len: 12
abundance: NA
d_gene: NA
v_gene: TRBV7-2
j_gene: TRBJ1-1
CDR3aa: CASSPTNAEAFF
CDR3nt: TGTGCCAGCAGCCCCACTAATGCTGAAGCTTTCTTT

len: 17
abundance: NA
d_gene: TRBD2
v_gene: TRBV7-3
j_gene: TRBJ2-1
CDR3aa: CASSPPLAGVGGNEQFF
CDR3nt: TGTGCCAGCAGCCCCCCACTAGCGGGAGTAGGGGGGAATGAGCAGTTCTTC

len: 16
abundance: NA
d_gene: TRBD1
v_gene: TRBV5-1
j_gene: TRBJ2-1
CDR3aa: CASSFPGTGGINEQFF
CDR3nt: TGCGCCAGCAGCTTCCCCGGGACAGGGGGGATCAATGAGCAGTTCTTC

len: 16
abundance: NA
d_gene: NA
v_gene: TRBV21-1
j_gene: TRBJ2-1
CDR3aa: CASSKLATLRTNEQFF
CDR3nt: TGTGCCAGCAGCAAACTAGCGACCCTACGGACGAATGAGCAGTTCTTC